The 11 T cell receptor beta chains below come from one sample, sequenced in a study of a mutant IDH1 vaccine in newly diagnosed glioma. Their specific antigens are unknown. Time point given: week 23, last vaccination. Topical imiquimod accompanied each vaccine dose, which consisted of 300 ug of mutant IDH1 20-mer peptide. Assay: immunoSEQ multiplex PCR; the TCRdb copy retains only in-frame clones and omits some. Among tens of thousands of clones listed, approximately 72% were seen once. The input for sequencing was PBMCs, taken from a glioma patient whose treatment included an IDH1 peptide vaccine. Receptors were obtained from a man in his forties or fifties with glioma.

The gene calls are TRBV5-4 and TRBJ2-1, with 8 nucleotides matching TRBD2. V was pared by 4 bases and J by 7 bases, with 7 bases of the junction left unmatched. Germline CDR1 and CDR2: SGHNT and YYREEE (reference sequence). The CDR3 runs to 14 residues. This chain's CDR3 is CASSPGLAKNEQFF. The CDR3 DNA is TGTGCCAGCAGCCCAGGACTAGCAAAGAATGAGCAGTTCTTC.

This clone has just one count. V usage is TRBV10-3 and J usage is TRBJ2-1; D gene ambiguous. This CDR3 contains 16 residues. Germline V gene data show CDR1 as ENHRY and CDR2 as SYGVKD. V was trimmed by 8 bases and J by 7 bases, leaving 24 bases between them. The CDR3 coding sequence is TGTGCCATCGGTACGGGCCGGGCGACGTACAATAATGAGCAGTTCTTC. Translated: CAIGTGRATYNNEQFF.

This chain connects TRBV6-5 to TRBJ1-1; weak D call: TRBD1 (6 bases). V gave up 2 bases and J gave up 2 bases, with 9 bases separating them. The V gene's germline CDR1 is MNHEY and CDR2 SVGAGI. The CDR3 extends over 14 amino acids. The CDR3 DNA reads as TGTGCCAGCAGTTACAGACAGGTAAACACTGAAGCTTTCTTT. It translates to CASSYRQVNTEAFF.

This clone showed up just a few times. The V call is TRBV2, the J call TRBJ2-1, with 8 bases fitting TRBD1. The V and J ends lost 3 bases and 3 bases, in that order; junction bases with no gene match: 4. CDR3 length equals 15 residues. Germline CDR1 SNHLY, CDR2 FYNNEI. CDR3 DNA sequence: TGTGCCAGCAGTGACCGGGACAGGTACTACAATGAGCAGTTCTTC. Its protein is CASSDRDRYYNEQFF.

The J gene is TRBJ1-1, the V gene TRBV10-2; D is unclear. The CDR3 is made up of 11 amino acids. V was trimmed by 5 bases and J by 6 bases, leaving 7 bases between them. Germline CDR1 is WSHSY and CDR2 is SAAADI. The CDR3 protein is CASSYEAEAFF. CDR3 bases: TGCGCCAGCAGTTATGAAGCTGAAGCTTTCTTT.

The genes are TRBV18 and TRBJ2-5, with D perhaps given as TRBD1 or TRBD2 (5 bases each). CDR1 and CDR2 (germline): KGHSH, LQKENI. This CDR3 is built from 14 residues. V shed 1 base and J shed 4 bases, with 10 bases lying between them. The CDR3 reads CASSPLRDLETQYF. CDR3 sequence (DNA): TGTGCCAGCTCACCACTCAGGGACCTAGAGACCCAGTACTTC.

V gene TRBV6-5 combines with J gene TRBJ1-2; the D is unclear. The V end was cut by 0 bases, the J end by 5 bases, with 10 bases between. In germline, CDR1 is MNHEY, CDR2 SVGAGI. This CDR3 spans 14 amino acids. The CDR3 spells CASSYSNSPYGYTF. CDR3 in DNA: TGTGCCAGCAGTTACTCGAACAGTCCGTATGGCTACACCTTC.

CDR3 coding DNA: TGTGCCAGCAGTTACGATGGGCCCACGGAGCAGTACTTC. Its translation: CASSYDGPTEQYF. V usage is TRBV6-5 and J usage is TRBJ2-7, with D unclear. The CDR3 has 13 amino acids. With 2 bases removed from V and 7 bases from J, the gap between germline ends came to 12 bases. In germline, CDR1 is MNHEY, CDR2 SVGAGI.

The chain uses TRBV4-1 and TRBJ2-1; 12 bases are a match to TRBD2. Germline CDR1 and CDR2: MGHRA and YSYEKL. J gave up 10 bases and V 0 bases, and 7 bases lay outside the gene matches. The CDR3 has 16 amino acids. The CDR3 spells CASSQDPSGGVREQFF. CDR3 sequence (DNA): TGCGCCAGCAGCCAAGACCCTAGCGGGGGGGTCAGGGAGCAGTTCTTC.

V usage is TRBV5-1 and J usage is TRBJ1-6, with D possibly being TRBD1 (6 bases). There are 15 residues in the CDR3. Trimming cost V 4 bases and J 3 bases, with 11 bases left between them. CDR1 and CDR2 (germline): SGHRS, YFSETQ. The CDR3: CASSPEGGYNSPLHF. In nucleotides, the CDR3 is TGCGCCAGCAGCCCTGAGGGGGGCTATAATTCACCCCTCCACTTT.

The chain has TRBV4-1 and TRBJ2-2; D not certain. CDR3 length: 15 residues. V gave up 2 bases and J gave up 0 bases, with 7 bases separating them. Germline V gene data show CDR1 as MGHRA and CDR2 as YSYEKL. The CDR3 DNA sequence: TGCGCCAGCAGCCAATATACACCGAACACCGGGGAGCTGTTTTTT. This translates into CASSQYTPNTGELFF.